The next 31 T cell receptor beta chains were all read from a single sample in a study of cytomegalovirus exposure and HLA in healthy donors (dated 2017 in TCRdb). The library was made by the immunoSEQ multiplex PCR assay. A mixture of 60 forward primers for TCR Vbeta segments and 13 reverse primers for TCR Jbeta segments was used in the multiplex PCR. Not all clones reach the TCRdb copy of this immuneACCESS table, which keeps in-frame sequences only. Checked studies attribute under half of the gap to unresolved V genes and leave the rest unexplained. Across this sample there are about 130,000 clones, with more than 70% seen only once. The ten top clones hold around 3.2% of the sample. The sequencing input was PBMCs. The receptor set was obtained from a man aged 35 to 55 in good health and CMV-seronegative.

The chain combines TRBV5-1 with TRBJ2-5; 9 bases agree with TRBD1. V lost 4 bases, J lost 9 bases, and 13 bases stayed unmatched. The CDR3 is 15 amino acids. Per the germline V gene, CDR1 is SGHRS and CDR2 is YFSETQ. CDR3 amino acids: CASSLLAGTGRAQYF. As DNA, the CDR3 is TGCGCCAGCAGCCTCCTGGCCGGGACAGGGAGGGCCCAGTACTTC.

This chain links TRBV9 with TRBJ2-7, with 10 bases lining up with TRBD1. With 3 bases clipped from V and 7 bases from J, the junction kept 10 bases outside the gene matches. Germline-derived CDR1 and CDR2 are SGDLS and YYNGEE. The CDR3 contains 15 residues. The DNA for the CDR3 is TGTGCCAGCAGCGCCCCGGACAGGGGGGTGGGGGAGCAGTACTTC. This encodes CASSAPDRGVGEQYF.

The rearrangement links TRBV7-8 to TRBJ2-5; 12 positions match TRBD2. Germline V CDR1 and CDR2: SGHVS, FQNEAQ. The CDR3 has 15 residues. The trim removed 5 bases at V and 4 bases at J, leaving 5 bases unmatched. CDR3 protein: CASSARLAGAETQYF. The DNA of the CDR3 is TGTGCCAGCAGCGCTAGACTAGCGGGAGCAGAGACCCAGTACTTC.

The chain carries TRBV7-9 and TRBJ1-6, with 10 positions matching TRBD1. Germline trimming cut 1 base from V and 9 bases from J; bases unmatched to any gene: 3. The germline V gene has CDR1 SEHNR and CDR2 FQNEAQ (reference sequence). CDR3 size: 15 residues. The CDR3 region has the DNA TGTGCCAGCAGCTTAGAGGACAGGGGGACTTCACCCCTCCACTTT. Encoded protein: CASSLEDRGTSPLHF.

The rearrangement uses TRBV6-1 and TRBJ1-2; D remains unclear. The germline V and J ends were trimmed by 4 bases and 3 bases, with 6 bases remaining between them. CDR1 MNHNS and CDR2 SASEGT come from the germline V gene. The CDR3 loop spans 12 amino acids. For the CDR3, the DNA is TGTGCCAGCAGTGTAATCGACTATGGCTACACCTTC. Translated: CASSVIDYGYTF.

This sequence joins TRBV5-6 and TRBJ2-2; 7 bases fit TRBD2. Trimming at V came to 0 bases and at J to 8 bases, leaving 7 bases not matched to a gene. Germline assignment: CDR1 SGHDT and CDR2 YYEEEE. The CDR3 is made up of 15 amino acids. The CDR3: CASSLVGRTAGELFF. In nucleotides, the CDR3 is TGTGCCAGCAGCTTGGTCGGGAGGACCGCGGGGGAGCTGTTTTTT.

V gene TRBV7-2 combines with J gene TRBJ1-5, with TRBD1 matching over 9 bases. In germline, CDR1 is SGHTA, CDR2 FQGNSA. V was pared by 4 bases and J by 6 bases, with 7 bases of the junction left unmatched. The CDR3 runs 15 residues. CDR3 sequence reads: CASSSQGASGQPQHF. As DNA, the CDR3 is TGTGCCAGCAGCTCACAGGGGGCGTCGGGTCAGCCCCAGCATTTT.

This sequence joins TRBV9 and TRBJ1-3; 7 positions agree with TRBD1. CDR3 size: 20 residues. J was trimmed by 2 bases and V by 5 bases; bases with no gene match: 22. The V gene's germline CDR1 is SGDLS and CDR2 YYNGEE. The CDR3 here is CASSSTSGTALWGTGNTIYF. Here the CDR3 DNA reads TGTGCCAGCAGTTCCACTTCCGGGACAGCGCTATGGGGAACTGGAAACACCATATATTTT.

This clone showed up just a few times. V usage is TRBV6-5 and J usage is TRBJ2-5, with 10 bases identical to TRBD1. This CDR3 has 14 residues. V shed 4 bases, J shed 5 bases, and the junction held 4 bases outside the gene matches. Germline lookup yields CDR1 MNHEY and CDR2 SVGAGI. The CDR3 nucleotides are TGTGCCAGCAGTTTTGGACAGGGGGGGGAGACCCAGTACTTC. Translation gives CASSFGQGGETQYF.

This clone has a single count. This chain connects TRBV18 to TRBJ2-1; D perhaps matches TRBD2 (5 bases). This CDR3 comprises 12 residues. The germline CDR1 and CDR2 sequences are KGHSH and LQKENI. V lost 3 bases and J lost 13, with 13 bases in between. Here the CDR3 DNA reads TGTGCCAGCTCACCTATACTAGGTGAACAGTTCTTC. As protein: CASSPILGEQFF.

Only a few counts were recorded for this clone. This chain links TRBV5-1 with TRBJ2-1; D is undetermined. CDR3 length equals 14 residues. In germline, CDR1 is SGHRS, CDR2 YFSETQ. Trimming took off 1 base at V and 7 bases at J, with 12 bases between the two ends. In DNA form, the CDR3 reads TGCGCCAGCAGCTTGCAACTTCTATCTAATGAGCAGTTCTTC. Protein product: CASSLQLLSNEQFF. Filled out from reference TRBV5-1 and TRBJ2-1, the complete variable domain reads KAGVTQTPRYLIKTRGQQVTLSCSPISGHRSVSWYQQTPGQGLQFLFEYFSETQRNKGNFPGRFSGRQFSNSRSEMNVSTLELGDSALYLCASSLQLLSNEQFFGPGTRLTVL.

The sample holds a few counts of this clone. The chain carries TRBV6-6 and TRBJ1-1; TRBD1 might be the D (5 bases). The CDR3 is 14 residues long. V dropped 6 bases and J dropped 0 bases, with 11 bases sitting between them. Germline V lookup: CDR1 MNHNY, CDR2 SVGAGI (reference sequence). For the CDR3, the DNA is TGTGCCAGCAGAAACCGACAGATGAACACTGAAGCTTTCTTT. Protein product: CASRNRQMNTEAFF.

CDR3 residues: CASSGPQPEDREYNEQFF. The CDR3 region has the DNA TGTGCCAGCAGTGGTCCGCAGCCCGAGGACAGGGAGTACAATGAGCAGTTCTTC. The J gene is TRBJ2-1, the V gene TRBV2; 8 bases are shared with TRBD1. The J segment lost 4 bases and the V segment lost 4 bases, leaving 15 bases of the junction unmatched. Germline CDR1 is SNHLY and CDR2 is FYNNEI. The CDR3 has 18 amino acids.

This clone was recorded a few times. This rearrangement joins TRBV11-2 to TRBJ2-7; TRBD2 is a possible D gene (5 bases). In germline, CDR1 is SGHAT, CDR2 FQNNGV. The CDR3 loop spans 15 amino acids. V was cut by 5 bases and J by 7 bases, with 21 bases left in between. In nucleotides, the CDR3 is TGTGCCAGCAGCCCCCAGACCGGGGAAGGTGTTGAGCAGTACTTC. Its translation is CASSPQTGEGVEQYF.

J is TRBJ2-7 and V is TRBV27, with D perhaps matching TRBD2 (6 bases). This CDR3 spans 14 amino acids. With 1 base removed from V and 0 bases from J, the gap between germline ends came to 7 bases. Germline lookup yields CDR1 MNHEY and CDR2 SMNVEV (reference sequence). CDR3 loop: CASSLFGGSYEQYF. DNA for the CDR3: TGTGCCAGCAGTTTATTCGGGGGCTCCTACGAGCAGTACTTC.

The chain uses TRBV27 and TRBJ2-2; D might be TRBD2 (6 bases). The germline V gene encodes CDR1 MNHEY and CDR2 SMNVEV (reference sequence). Trimming removed 3 bases at V and 7 bases at J, with 6 bases between. The CDR3 length is 12 residues. The CDR3 sequence is CASSLGGGELFF. The CDR3 coding sequence is TGTGCCAGCAGTTTGGGAGGCGGGGAGCTGTTTTTT.

The chain combines TRBV4-3 with TRBJ1-1; 7 nucleotides agree with TRBD1. Germline CDR1 is LGHNA and CDR2 is YSLEER. There are 15 residues in the CDR3. The V gene end was trimmed by 4 bases and the J gene end by 1 base; junction bases not matched to a gene: 6. As DNA, the CDR3 is TGCGCCAGCAGCCGAGTGGACAGGAAGAACACTGAAGCTTTCTTT. Protein: CASSRVDRKNTEAFF.

V usage is TRBV6-1 and J usage is TRBJ2-1, with D possibly being TRBD1 (6 bases). The CDR3 extends over 12 amino acids. CDR1 MNHNS and CDR2 SASEGT come from the germline V gene. Trimming stripped 7 bases from V and 8 bases from J, with 12 bases between. This CDR3 is CASILQGYEQFF. The DNA for the CDR3 is TGTGCCAGCATCTTACAGGGCTATGAGCAGTTCTTC.

The chain joins TRBV2 to TRBJ2-5; 12 bases agree with TRBD2. Trimming cost V 8 bases and J 9 bases; bases outside gene matches: 16. The germline V gene has CDR1 SNHLY and CDR2 FYNNEI. The CDR3 consists of 16 residues. The CDR3 coding sequence is TGTGCCAGCCTGGGACTAGCGGGCCTAGCAGCGTGGGCCCAGTACTTC. Translating gives CASLGLAGLAAWAQYF.

This sequence joins TRBV5-6 and TRBJ1-1, with 8 bases identical to TRBD1. Looked up from germline, CDR1 is SGHDT and CDR2 is YYEEEE. V shed 4 bases, J shed 5 bases, and the junction held 10 bases outside the gene matches. This CDR3 region has 15 residues. CDR3 sequence reads: CASSGTQGGKTEAFF. The CDR3 DNA is TGTGCCAGCAGCGGAACACAGGGGGGCAAAACTGAAGCTTTCTTT.

The chain couples TRBV25-1 to TRBJ2-1, with D perhaps matching TRBD2 (7 bases). V lost 1 base and J lost 6, with 22 bases in between. In germline, CDR1 is MGHDK, CDR2 SYGVNS. CDR3 length: 18 amino acids. The chain's CDR3 is CASSESQVGRGAGNEQFF. The DNA for the CDR3 is TGTGCCAGCAGTGAATCTCAAGTCGGACGGGGGGCGGGCAATGAGCAGTTCTTC.

V and J are TRBV6-5 and TRBJ2-1; 9 bases line up with TRBD1. V shed 6 bases, J shed 4 bases, and the junction held 7 bases outside the gene matches. The CDR3 has 15 amino acids. Germline values: CDR1 MNHEY, CDR2 SVGAGI. The CDR3 region is CASSTDRGTYNEQFF. In DNA, the CDR3 is TGTGCCAGCAGCACAGACAGGGGGACTTACAATGAGCAGTTCTTC.

The chain has TRBV1 and TRBJ2-3; the table gives TRBD1 as D, unverified against the DNA. TRBV1 is tagged as a pseudogene. The CDR3 extends over 18 amino acids. The CDR3 loop is CTSTQGQGAEKSTDTQYF. CDR3 bases: TGCACCAGCACCCAAGGACAGGGGGCCGAGAAGAGCACAGATACGCAGTATTTT.

This clone was detected a few times. The chain is built from TRBV6-6 and TRBJ2-7; D perhaps matches TRBD1 (6 bases). Germline-derived CDR1 and CDR2 are MNHNY and SVGAGI (reference sequence). The CDR3 covers 14 residues. V lost 6 bases and J lost 4, with 16 bases in between. CDR3 in amino acids: CASRTGQNDYEQYF. In DNA form, the CDR3 reads TGTGCCAGCAGGACGGGACAAAATGATTACGAGCAGTACTTC.

This clone was seen a single time. The gene calls are TRBV7-2 and TRBJ1-6; D is undetermined. V gave up 5 bases and J gave up 7 bases, with 12 bases separating them. The germline V gene has CDR1 SGHTA and CDR2 FQGNSA. The CDR3 extends over 14 amino acids. The CDR3 loop is CASSKGLINSPLHF. For the CDR3, the DNA is TGTGCCAGCAGCAAAGGACTGATCAATTCACCCCTCCACTTT. Filled out from reference TRBV7-2 and TRBJ1-6, the complete variable domain reads GAGVSQSPSNKVTEKGKDVELRCDPISGHTALYWYRQSLGQGLEFLIYFQGNSAPDKSGLPSDRFSAERTGGSVSTLTIQRTQQEDSAVYLCASSKGLINSPLHFGNGTRLTVT.

The chain carries TRBV7-3 and TRBJ2-3; D gene unclear. Trimming removed 5 bases at V and 6 bases at J, with 9 bases between. Germline-derived CDR1 and CDR2 are SGHTA and FQGTGA. The CDR3 length is 12 residues. The CDR3 here is CASSGTLDTQYF. The CDR3 DNA follows: TGTGCCAGCAGCGGCACGTTGGATACGCAGTATTTT.

The chain links TRBV30 to TRBJ2-7; perhaps TRBD2 as D (6 bases). There are 11 residues in the CDR3. Germline CDR1 GTSNPN, CDR2 SVGIG (reference sequence). Trimming removed 4 bases at V and 3 bases at J, with 7 bases between. The CDR3 nucleotides are TGTGCCTGGAAGGGAGGCTACGAGCAGTACTTC. It codes for CAWKGGYEQYF.

This clone was seen a single time. The chain links TRBV11-3 to TRBJ1-6; 9 nucleotides match TRBD1. CDR1 is SGHNT and CDR2 is YENEEA in the germline V gene. CDR3 size: 15 residues. The trim removed 1 base at V and 9 bases at J, leaving 4 bases unmatched. The DNA for the CDR3 is TGTGCCAGCAGCTTAGTGGGGACAGGGTCTTCACCCCTCCACTTT. Its protein is CASSLVGTGSSPLHF.

This CDR3 is CASSYLTGNYGYTF. As DNA, the CDR3 is TGTGCCAGCAGTTACCTGACAGGGAACTATGGCTACACCTTC. This sequence joins TRBV6-5 and TRBJ1-2, with 7 nucleotides matching TRBD1. V shed 2 bases and J 2 bases; nucleotides not matched to a gene: 2. Germline values: CDR1 MNHEY, CDR2 SVGAGI. This CDR3 region has 14 residues.

The chain recombines TRBV28 with TRBJ2-7; D is ambiguous. V was pared by 4 bases and J by 6 bases, with 7 bases between. The germline V gene has CDR1 MDHEN and CDR2 SYDVKM. The CDR3 runs to 11 residues. CDR3 in amino acids: CASSSPFEQYF. In nucleotides, the CDR3 is TGTGCCAGCAGTTCCCCGTTCGAGCAGTACTTC.

This chain joins TRBV11-2 and TRBJ2-1, with TRBD2 identical over 13 bases. V trimming: 10 bases; J trimming: 6 bases; junction bases outside the gene matches: 6. Germline V CDR1 and CDR2: SGHAT, FQNNGV. CDR3 length: 14 amino acids. CDR3 amino acids: CATEGLAGVNEQFF. DNA for the CDR3: TGTGCCACCGAAGGACTAGCGGGAGTCAATGAGCAGTTCTTC.